In its sample, the clone carrying this TCR beta chain was seen many times. This sample is part of a study of blood T cell repertoires in COVID-19. For the study at large: Acute and convalescent COVID-19 samples came from the United States, Italy and Spain. T cells, B-cell-depleted T cells, or PBMCs provided the cDNA or gDNA that served as material.

This CDR3 has 16 amino acids. CDR1 is MDHEN, CDR2 SYDVKM, per germline. Deletions cut 3 bases from V and 1 base from J, with 15 bases between. How the authors handled the data: It was from reference gene primer amplification that nucleated cell counts were estimated. Data came from immunoSEQ multiplex PCR; TCRdb stores just in-frame clones and leaves some out. D and trimming were read from the DNA, whereas the V and J calls and clone size are those reported in that table. The sample yields about 180,000 clones, 80% to 90% seen once. The sequencing input was peripheral blood. V usage is TRBV28 and J usage is TRBJ1-2; D remains unclear. This receptor was taken from a human donor with active or convalescent COVID-19. The donor label of this sample is uncertain. In DNA, the CDR3 is TGTGCCAGCAGTTTTATGACGAGGAGACTTAACTATGGCTACACCTTC. Its translation: CASSFMTRRLNYGYTF.